The 19 T cell receptor beta chains below come from one sample, sequenced in a study of blood T cell repertoires in COVID-19. The table came from immunoSEQ multiplex PCR; TCRdb's copy has only in-frame clones and leaves some out. Among about 190,000 clones, 78% were seen once, and the ten largest hold approximately 2.9%. Sequencing used peripheral blood. Receptor source: a woman of 80 years or more with active or convalescent COVID-19.

Details on this clone: This may be a read error, as it is one base from a much larger clone. The chain links TRBV7-9 to TRBJ1-4; D perhaps matches TRBD1 (6 bases). Per the germline V gene, CDR1 is SEHNR and CDR2 is FQNEAQ (reference sequence). V lost 4 bases and J 8 bases, leaving 8 bases between the germline ends. The CDR3 spans 12 residues. CDR3 residues: CASSSQGEKLFF. The CDR3 DNA follows: TGTGCCAGCAGCTCACAGGGAGAAAAACTGTTTTTT.

This clone is classed as medium-sized. This sequence joins TRBV19 and TRBJ1-5, with D maybe TRBD1 (5 bases). Germline values: CDR1 LNHDA, CDR2 SQIVND (reference sequence). Trimming took off 4 bases at V and 6 bases at J, with 13 bases between the two ends. The CDR3 is made up of 14 amino acids. CDR3 bases: TGTGCCAGTAGTAACCTCAGGGAAGGTCAGCCCCAGCATTTT. Protein product: CASSNLREGQPQHF.

The rearrangement links TRBV11-2 to TRBJ2-3, with D possibly matching TRBD1 (5 bases). The germline V gene encodes CDR1 SGHAT and CDR2 FQNNGV. This CDR3 spans 12 amino acids. V was clipped by 5 bases and J by 9 bases, with 12 bases between them. The DNA for the CDR3 is TGTGCCAGCAGCCCCGGACATCTGACGCAGTATTTT. Translating it yields CASSPGHLTQYF.

The V gene is TRBV11-3, the J gene TRBJ2-3; weak D call: TRBD1 (6 bases). Germline CDR1 is SGHNT and CDR2 is YENEEA. This CDR3 contains 14 residues. Trimming cost V 0 bases and J 5 bases, with 9 bases left between them. This CDR3 is CASSLDPGVDTQYF. The CDR3 coding sequence is TGTGCCAGCAGCTTAGACCCAGGGGTAGATACGCAGTATTTT.

This chain links TRBV30 with TRBJ1-5; D is perhaps TRBD1 (5 bases). This CDR3 region has 15 residues. Germline V lookup: CDR1 GTSNPN, CDR2 SVGIG (reference sequence). Trimming stripped 5 bases from V and 1 base from J, with 15 bases between. The chain's CDR3 is CAWGRGSSSNQPQHF. Here the CDR3 DNA reads TGTGCCTGGGGCCGGGGGTCGAGCAGCAATCAGCCCCAGCATTTT.

The CDR3 nucleotides read TGTGCCATCAGTGAGGGGACAGGGGGCAAAAACATTCAGTACTTC. This codes for CAISEGTGGKNIQYF. The gene calls are TRBV10-3 and TRBJ2-4, with 11 nucleotides matching TRBD1. Trimming at V came to 2 bases and at J to 3 bases, leaving 0 bases not matched to a gene. The CDR3 consists of 15 residues. The germline CDR1 and CDR2 sequences are ENHRY and SYGVKD.

This chain joins TRBV7-9 and TRBJ2-2, with 10 bases matching TRBD1. After removal of 6 bases from V and 6 bases from J, the junction contained 19 bases not matched to a gene. Germline CDR1 is SEHNR and CDR2 is FQNEAQ (reference sequence). The CDR3 consists of 19 residues. The CDR3 spells CASRLLGQGVFLLSGELFF. The CDR3 region has the DNA TGTGCCAGCAGACTACTTGGACAGGGGGTATTTTTGTTATCCGGGGAGCTGTTTTTT.

V gene TRBV6-2 or TRBV6-3 combines with J gene TRBJ1-4; the D gene is possibly TRBD1 (5 bases). The V gene lost 1 base and the J gene lost 3 bases, with 9 bases spanning the gap. From germline, CDR1 is MNHEY and CDR2 SVGEGT. CDR3 length equals 15 residues. CDR3 coding DNA: TGTGCCAGCAGTTACTGGAGGGGCTCTAATGAAAAACTGTTTTTT. Protein product: CASSYWRGSNEKLFF.

V usage is TRBV19 and J usage is TRBJ2-5; TRBD2 aligns across 8 bases. The V gene's germline CDR1 is LNHDA and CDR2 SQIVND (reference sequence). Trimming took 3 bases from V and 4 from J; bases not matched to a gene: 1. This CDR3 comprises 13 residues. The CDR3 loop reads CASSIGLAETQYF. In DNA, the CDR3 is TGTGCCAGTAGTATTGGACTAGCAGAGACCCAGTACTTC.

This chain uses TRBV6-2 or TRBV6-3 with TRBJ1-2, with 12 bases identical to TRBD1. After removal of 2 bases from V and 6 bases from J, the junction contained 1 base not matched to a gene. Germline lookup yields CDR1 MNHEY and CDR2 SVGEGT. The CDR3 runs to 14 residues. In nucleotides, the CDR3 is TGTGCCAGCAGTTACGGGACAGGGGGCAATGGCTACACCTTC. This sequence encodes CASSYGTGGNGYTF.

The V gene is TRBV5-8, the J gene TRBJ1-5, with unresolved D. Trimming cost V 2 bases and J 2 bases, with 17 bases left between them. Germline loops: CDR1 SGHTS, CDR2 YDEGEE. This CDR3 has 17 residues. The CDR3 coding sequence is TGTGCCAGCAGCTTTGAGTTGGGCGCGGGAGGCAATCAGCCCCAGCATTTT. This codes for CASSFELGAGGNQPQHF.

The rearrangement joins TRBV29-1 to TRBJ2-3, with 8 bases fitting TRBD1. Unmatched junction bases numbered 9, after V lost 0 bases and J lost 7 bases. The CDR3 runs 15 residues. Per the germline V gene, CDR1 is SQVTM and CDR2 is ANQGSEA. CDR3 DNA: TGCAGCGTTGAAGATATTACGACAGGGGTATATACGCAGTATTTT. Amino acids: CSVEDITTGVYTQYF.

In regard to this clone: The identical CDR3 is also encoded by other nucleotide sequences in the sample. V usage is TRBV4-2 and J usage is TRBJ1-4; 7 bases line up with TRBD1. With 8 bases clipped from V and 5 bases from J, the junction kept 5 bases outside the gene matches. CDR1 and CDR2 (germline): LGHNA, YNFKEQ. This CDR3 contains 13 residues. DNA for the CDR3: TGTGCCAGCTCCGGGACAGCGAATGAAAAACTGTTTTTT. It codes for CASSGTANEKLFF.

The chain employs TRBV10-3 and TRBJ1-5; D unresolved. V was shortened by 3 bases and J by 5 bases, with 5 bases between the two germline ends. The CDR3 is made up of 12 amino acids. Germline CDR1 ENHRY, CDR2 SYGVKD. In nucleotides, the CDR3 is TGTGCCATCAGTGACCGGTATCAGCCCCAGCATTTT. It yields the protein CAISDRYQPQHF.

The chain uses TRBV21-1 and TRBJ1-5; the listed D gene, TRBD1, was not tested against the DNA. TRBV21-1 is given as a pseudogene. There are 16 residues in the CDR3. CDR3 protein: CASSKVGGDRDAPQHF. CDR3 nucleotide sequence: TGTGCCAGCAGCAAAGTCGGGGGGGACAGGGATGCGCCCCAGCATTTT.

V usage is TRBV4-1 and J usage is TRBJ1-3; possible D gene TRBD1, 6 bases. Germline CDR1 and CDR2: MGHRA and YSYEKL. Trimming shortened V by 2 bases and J by 0 bases, and 8 bases separated the two germline ends. CDR3 size: 15 residues. The CDR3 DNA sequence: TGCGCCAGCAGCCAAAGAGGGGGCTCTGGAAACACCATATATTTT. Amino acid sequence: CASSQRGGSGNTIYF.

The rearrangement joins TRBV9 to TRBJ1-3; TRBD1 matches 7 bases. The V gene end was trimmed by 1 base and the J gene end by 8 bases; junction bases not matched to a gene: 9. This CDR3 has 15 amino acids. CDR1 is SGDLS and CDR2 is YYNGEE in the germline V gene. The CDR3 bases are TGTGCCAGCAGCGTAAGCACAGGGGCGATGTACACCATATATTTT. It yields the protein CASSVSTGAMYTIYF. The full variable domain, rest sourced from reference TRBV9 and TRBJ1-3, is DSGVTQTPKHLITATGQRVTLRCSPRSGDLSVYWYQQSLDQGLQFLIQYYNGEERAKGNILERFSAQQFPDLHSELNLSSLELGDSALYFCASSVSTGAMYTIYFGEGSWLTVV.

This chain uses TRBV6-2 or TRBV6-3 with TRBJ2-5; TRBD2 agrees at 11 bases. Germline CDR1 and CDR2: MNHEY and SVGEGT. V shed 0 bases, J shed 2 bases, and the junction held 8 bases outside the gene matches. The CDR3 length is 18 residues. The CDR3 loop reads CASSYSPAASGGQETQYF. The CDR3, as DNA: TGTGCCAGCAGTTACTCTCCAGCTGCTAGCGGGGGGCAAGAGACCCAGTACTTC.

The CDR3 bases are TGTGCCAGCAGAACTAGCGGGGGGGCGTTGAATGAGCAGTTCTTC. Protein product: CASRTSGGALNEQFF. The chain is built from TRBV6-5 and TRBJ2-1; 13 bases fit TRBD2. The CDR3 has 15 amino acids. Trimming cost V 6 bases and J 7 bases; bases outside gene matches: 6. Germline loops: CDR1 MNHEY, CDR2 SVGAGI.